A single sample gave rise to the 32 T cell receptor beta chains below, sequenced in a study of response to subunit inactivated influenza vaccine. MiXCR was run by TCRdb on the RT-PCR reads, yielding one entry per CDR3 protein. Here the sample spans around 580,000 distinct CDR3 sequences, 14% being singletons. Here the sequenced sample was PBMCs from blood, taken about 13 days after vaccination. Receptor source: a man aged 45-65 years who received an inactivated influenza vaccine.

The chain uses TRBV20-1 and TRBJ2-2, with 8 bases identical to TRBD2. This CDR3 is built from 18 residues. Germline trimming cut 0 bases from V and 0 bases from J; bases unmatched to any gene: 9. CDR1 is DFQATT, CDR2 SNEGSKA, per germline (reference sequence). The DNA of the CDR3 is TGCAGTGCTAGAGATTGGTCTCGCGGGGGGCCGAACACCGGGGAGCTGTTTTTT. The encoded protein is CSARDWSRGGPNTGELFF.

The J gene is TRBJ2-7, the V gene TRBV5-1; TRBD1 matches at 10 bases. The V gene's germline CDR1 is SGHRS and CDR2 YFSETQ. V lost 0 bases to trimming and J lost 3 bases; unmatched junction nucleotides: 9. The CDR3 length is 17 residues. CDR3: CASSLAPSGTGVYEQYF. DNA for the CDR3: TGCGCCAGCAGCTTGGCCCCCTCCGGGACAGGGGTCTACGAGCAGTACTTC.

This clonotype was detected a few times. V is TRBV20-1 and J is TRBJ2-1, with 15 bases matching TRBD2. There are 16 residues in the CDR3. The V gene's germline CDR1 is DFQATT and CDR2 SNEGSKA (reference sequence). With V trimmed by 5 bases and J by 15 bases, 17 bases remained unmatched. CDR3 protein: CSAGGVVGLAGGGGFF. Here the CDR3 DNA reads TGCAGTGCTGGAGGCGTGGTGGGACTAGCGGGAGGCGGGGGGTTCTTC.

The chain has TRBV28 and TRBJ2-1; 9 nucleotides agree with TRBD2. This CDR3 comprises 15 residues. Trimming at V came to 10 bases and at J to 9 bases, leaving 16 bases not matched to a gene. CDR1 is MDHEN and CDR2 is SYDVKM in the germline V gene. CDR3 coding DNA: TGTGCCACCAGGACTAGCGTGACTGTTGGAGTTGAGCAGTTCTTC. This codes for CATRTSVTVGVEQFF.

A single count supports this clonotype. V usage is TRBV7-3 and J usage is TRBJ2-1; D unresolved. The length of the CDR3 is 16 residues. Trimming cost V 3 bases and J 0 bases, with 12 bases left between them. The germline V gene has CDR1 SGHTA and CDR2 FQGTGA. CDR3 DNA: TGTGCCAGCAGCTTGGCCCCTAGGAGCTCCTACAATGAGCAGTTCTTC. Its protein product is CASSLAPRSSYNEQFF.

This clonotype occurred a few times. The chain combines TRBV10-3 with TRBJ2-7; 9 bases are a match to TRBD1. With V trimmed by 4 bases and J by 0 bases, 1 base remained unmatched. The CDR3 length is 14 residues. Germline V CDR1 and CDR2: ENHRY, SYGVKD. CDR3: CAISVTGGSYEQYF. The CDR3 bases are TGTGCCATCAGTGTGACAGGGGGCTCCTACGAGCAGTACTTC.

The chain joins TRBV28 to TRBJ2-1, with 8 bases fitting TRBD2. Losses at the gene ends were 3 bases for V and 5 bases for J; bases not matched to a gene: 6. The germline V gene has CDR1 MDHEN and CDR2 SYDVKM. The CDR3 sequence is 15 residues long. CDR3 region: CASSFAREDHNEQFF. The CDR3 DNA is TGTGCCAGCAGTTTTGCGCGGGAGGACCACAATGAGCAGTTCTTC.

The CDR3: CASSQVSVRLADRKFF. The CDR3, as DNA: TGCGCCAGCAGCCAAGTCAGTGTGAGGTTAGCGGATCGAAAGTTCTTC. This chain links TRBV4-1 with TRBJ2-1, with TRBD2 as a possible D gene (6 bases). V lost 1 base and J 14 bases, leaving 24 bases between the germline ends. The CDR3 loop spans 16 amino acids. CDR1 and CDR2 from the germline V gene are MGHRA and YSYEKL.

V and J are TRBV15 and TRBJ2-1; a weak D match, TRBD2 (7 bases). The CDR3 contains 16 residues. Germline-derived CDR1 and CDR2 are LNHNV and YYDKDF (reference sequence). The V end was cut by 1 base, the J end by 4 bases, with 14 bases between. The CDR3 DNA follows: TGTGCCACCAGCAGAGGAATAGGGGGGGAGTACAATGAGCAGTTCTTC. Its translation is CATSRGIGGEYNEQFF. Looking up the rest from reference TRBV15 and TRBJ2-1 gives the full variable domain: DAMVIQNPRYQVTQFGKPVTLSCSQTLNHNVMYWYQQKSSQAPKLLFHYYDKDFNNEADTPDNFQSRRPNTSFCFLDIRSPGLGDTAMYLCATSRGIGGEYNEQFFGPGTRLTVL.

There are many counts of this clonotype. The CDR3 loop reads CASRSGQAGANVLTF. The CDR3 DNA reads as TGTGCCAGCAGGTCCGGACAGGCTGGGGCCAACGTCCTGACTTTC. V gene TRBV6-1 combines with J gene TRBJ2-6; 7 positions match TRBD1. Germline V gene data show CDR1 as MNHNS and CDR2 as SASEGT. After removal of 6 bases from V and 2 bases from J, the junction contained 4 bases not matched to a gene. This CDR3 has 15 residues.

In nucleotides, the CDR3 is TGTGCCAGCAGTTTAGGGGGACAGGGCTATGGCTACACCTTC. Its translation: CASSLGGQGYGYTF. The V call is TRBV28, the J call TRBJ1-2; 9 bases map to TRBD1. Germline lookup yields CDR1 MDHEN and CDR2 SYDVKM. Trimming took 2 bases from V and 4 from J; bases not matched to a gene: 2. CDR3 length: 14 amino acids.

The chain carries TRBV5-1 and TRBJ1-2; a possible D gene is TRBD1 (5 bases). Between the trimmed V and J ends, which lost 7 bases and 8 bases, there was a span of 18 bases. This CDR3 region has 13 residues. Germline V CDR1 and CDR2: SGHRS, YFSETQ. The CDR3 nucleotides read TGCGCCAGCTCCTCGGGGGGGTCAGACGGCTACACCTTC. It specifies CASSSGGSDGYTF. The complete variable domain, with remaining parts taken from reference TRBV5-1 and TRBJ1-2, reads KAGVTQTPRYLIKTRGQQVTLSCSPISGHRSVSWYQQTPGQGLQFLFEYFSETQRNKGNFPGRFSGRQFSNSRSEMNVSTLELGDSALYLCASSSGGSDGYTFGSGTRLTVV.

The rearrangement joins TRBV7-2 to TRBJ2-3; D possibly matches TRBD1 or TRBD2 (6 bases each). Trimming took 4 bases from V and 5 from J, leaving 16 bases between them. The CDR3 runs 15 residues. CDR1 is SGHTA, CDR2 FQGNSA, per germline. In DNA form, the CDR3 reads TGTGCCAGCAGCTCTGCCGGGGGCGGGGTAGATACGCAGTATTTT. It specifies CASSSAGGGVDTQYF. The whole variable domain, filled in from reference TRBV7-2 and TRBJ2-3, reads GAGVSQSPSNKVTEKGKDVELRCDPISGHTALYWYRQSLGQGLEFLIYFQGNSAPDKSGLPSDRFSAERTGGSVSTLTIQRTQQEDSAVYLCASSSAGGGVDTQYFGPGTRLTVL.

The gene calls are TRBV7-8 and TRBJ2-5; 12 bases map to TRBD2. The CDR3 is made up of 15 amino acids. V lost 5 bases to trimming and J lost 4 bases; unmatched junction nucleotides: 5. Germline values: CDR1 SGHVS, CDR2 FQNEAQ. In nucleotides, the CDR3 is TGTGCCAGCAGCCCGTGGACTAGCGGGGCAGAGACCCAGTACTTC. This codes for CASSPWTSGAETQYF.

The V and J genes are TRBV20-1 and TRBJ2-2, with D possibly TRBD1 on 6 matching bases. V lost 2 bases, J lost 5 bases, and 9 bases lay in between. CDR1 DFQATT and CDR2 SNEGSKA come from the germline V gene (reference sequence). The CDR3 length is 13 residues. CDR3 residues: CSARPQGTGELFF. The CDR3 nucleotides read TGCAGTGCTAGACCGCAGGGGACCGGGGAGCTGTTTTTT.

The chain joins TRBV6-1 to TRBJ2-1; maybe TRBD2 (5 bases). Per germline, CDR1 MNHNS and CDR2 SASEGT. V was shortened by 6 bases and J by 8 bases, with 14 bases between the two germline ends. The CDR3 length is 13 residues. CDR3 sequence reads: CASSPGILYEQFF. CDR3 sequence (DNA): TGTGCCAGCAGCCCGGGAATTTTATATGAGCAGTTCTTC.

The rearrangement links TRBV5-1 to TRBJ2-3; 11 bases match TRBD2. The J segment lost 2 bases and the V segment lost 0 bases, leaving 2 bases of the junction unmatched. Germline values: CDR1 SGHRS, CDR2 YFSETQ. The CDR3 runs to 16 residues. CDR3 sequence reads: CASSLVTSGATDTQYF. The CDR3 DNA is TGCGCCAGCAGCTTGGTGACTAGCGGGGCCACAGATACGCAGTATTTT. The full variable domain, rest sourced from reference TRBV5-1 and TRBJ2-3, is KAGVTQTPRYLIKTRGQQVTLSCSPISGHRSVSWYQQTPGQGLQFLFEYFSETQRNKGNFPGRFSGRQFSNSRSEMNVSTLELGDSALYLCASSLVTSGATDTQYFGPGTRLTVL.

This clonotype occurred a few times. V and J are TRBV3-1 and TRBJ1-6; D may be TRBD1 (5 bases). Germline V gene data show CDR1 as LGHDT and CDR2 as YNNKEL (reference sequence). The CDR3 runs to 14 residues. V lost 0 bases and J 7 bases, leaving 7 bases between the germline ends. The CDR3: CASSQDQGNSPLHF. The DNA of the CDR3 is TGTGCCAGCAGCCAAGATCAGGGAAATTCACCCCTCCACTTT. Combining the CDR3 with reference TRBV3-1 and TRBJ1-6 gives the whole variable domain DTAVSQTPKYLVTQMGNDKSIKCEQNLGHDTMYWYKQDSKKFLKIMFSYNNKELIINETVPNRFSPKSPDKAHLNLHINSLELGDSAVYFCASSQDQGNSPLHFGNGTRLTVT.

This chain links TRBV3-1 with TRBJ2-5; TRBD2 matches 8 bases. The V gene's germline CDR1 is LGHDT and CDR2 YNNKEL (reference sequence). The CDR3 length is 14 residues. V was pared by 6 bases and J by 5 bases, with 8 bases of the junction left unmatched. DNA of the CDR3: TGTGCCAGCAGTAACGGACTAGCCGGGGAGACCCAGTACTTC. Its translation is CASSNGLAGETQYF.

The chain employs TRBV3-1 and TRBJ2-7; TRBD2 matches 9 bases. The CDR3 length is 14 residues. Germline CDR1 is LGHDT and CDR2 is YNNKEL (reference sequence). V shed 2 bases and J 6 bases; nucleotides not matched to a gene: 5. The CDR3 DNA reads TGTGCCAGCAGCCAAACAGCGGGAGGCCCCGAGCAGTACTTC. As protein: CASSQTAGGPEQYF.

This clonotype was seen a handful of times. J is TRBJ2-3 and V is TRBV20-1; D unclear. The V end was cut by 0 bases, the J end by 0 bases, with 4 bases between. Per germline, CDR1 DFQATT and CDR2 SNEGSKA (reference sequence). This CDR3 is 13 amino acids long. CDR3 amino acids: CSAREVSTDTQYF. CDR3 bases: TGCAGTGCTAGAGAGGTCAGCACAGATACGCAGTATTTT.

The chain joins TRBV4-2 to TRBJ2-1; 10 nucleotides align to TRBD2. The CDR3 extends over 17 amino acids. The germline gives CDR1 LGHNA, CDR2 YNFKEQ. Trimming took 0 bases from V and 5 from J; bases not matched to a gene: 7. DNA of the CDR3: TGTGCCAGCAGCCAAGATCTGAGCGGGAGGGCCAACAATGAGCAGTTCTTC. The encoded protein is CASSQDLSGRANNEQFF.

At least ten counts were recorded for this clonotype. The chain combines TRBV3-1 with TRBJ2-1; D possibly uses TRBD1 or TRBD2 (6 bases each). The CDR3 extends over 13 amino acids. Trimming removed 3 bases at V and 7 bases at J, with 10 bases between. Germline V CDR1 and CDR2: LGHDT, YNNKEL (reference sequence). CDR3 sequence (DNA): TGTGCCAGCAGCCAGGGGGGCCCGAATGAGCAGTTCTTC. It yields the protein CASSQGGPNEQFF.

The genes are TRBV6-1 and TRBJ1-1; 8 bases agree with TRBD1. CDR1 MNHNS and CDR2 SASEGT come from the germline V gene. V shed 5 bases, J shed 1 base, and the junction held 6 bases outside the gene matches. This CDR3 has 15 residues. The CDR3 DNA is TGTGCCAGCAGTACCAGGGGGCGAGGGAACACTGAAGCTTTCTTT. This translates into CASSTRGRGNTEAFF.

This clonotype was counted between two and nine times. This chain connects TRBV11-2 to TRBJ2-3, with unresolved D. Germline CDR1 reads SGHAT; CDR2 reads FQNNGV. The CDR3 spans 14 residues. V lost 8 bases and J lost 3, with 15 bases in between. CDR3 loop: CASCEWVGTDTQYF. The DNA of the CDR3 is TGTGCCAGCTGTGAGTGGGTCGGGACAGATACGCAGTATTTT.

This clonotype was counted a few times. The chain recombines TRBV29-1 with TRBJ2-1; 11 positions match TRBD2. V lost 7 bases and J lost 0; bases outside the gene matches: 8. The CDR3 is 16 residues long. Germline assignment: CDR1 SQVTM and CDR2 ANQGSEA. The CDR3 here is CSAAGLAEISYNEQFF. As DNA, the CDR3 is TGCAGCGCTGCGGGACTAGCGGAGATCTCCTACAATGAGCAGTTCTTC.

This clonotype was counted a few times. CDR3 nucleotides: TGCAGCGTATCACCGACTAGCGCCTACGAGCAGTACTTC. It specifies CSVSPTSAYEQYF. V gene TRBV29-1 combines with J gene TRBJ2-7; 8 bases agree with TRBD2. The CDR3 covers 13 residues. Germline CDR1 SQVTM, CDR2 ANQGSEA. V trimming: 6 bases; J trimming: 2 bases; junction bases outside the gene matches: 6.

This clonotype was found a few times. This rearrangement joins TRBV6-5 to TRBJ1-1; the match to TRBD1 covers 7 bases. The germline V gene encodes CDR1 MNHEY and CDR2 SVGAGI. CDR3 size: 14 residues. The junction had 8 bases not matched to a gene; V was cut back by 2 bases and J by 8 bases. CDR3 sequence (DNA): TGTGCCAGCAGTTACGCCACAGGGGCCAGGGAAGCTTTCTTT. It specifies CASSYATGAREAFF.

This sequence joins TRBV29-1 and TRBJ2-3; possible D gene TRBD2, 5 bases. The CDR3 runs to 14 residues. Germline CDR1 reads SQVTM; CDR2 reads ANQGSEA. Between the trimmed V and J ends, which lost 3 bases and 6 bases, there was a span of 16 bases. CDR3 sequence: CSVDRAEEFDTQYF. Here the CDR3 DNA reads TGCAGCGTTGATCGAGCGGAAGAGTTCGATACGCAGTATTTT.

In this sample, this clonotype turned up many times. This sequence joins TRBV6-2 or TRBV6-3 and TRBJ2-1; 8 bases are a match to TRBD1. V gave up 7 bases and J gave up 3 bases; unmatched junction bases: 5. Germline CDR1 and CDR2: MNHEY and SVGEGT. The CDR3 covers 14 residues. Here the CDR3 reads CASKGTGLYNEQFF. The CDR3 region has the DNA TGTGCCAGCAAAGGGACAGGCCTCTACAATGAGCAGTTCTTC.

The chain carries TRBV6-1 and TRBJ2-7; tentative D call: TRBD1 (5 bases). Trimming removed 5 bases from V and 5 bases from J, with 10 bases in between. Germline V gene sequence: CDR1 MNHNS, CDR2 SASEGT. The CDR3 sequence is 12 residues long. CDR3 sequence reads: CASSFSGNEQYF. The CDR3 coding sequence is TGTGCCAGCAGTTTCTCAGGGAACGAGCAGTACTTC.

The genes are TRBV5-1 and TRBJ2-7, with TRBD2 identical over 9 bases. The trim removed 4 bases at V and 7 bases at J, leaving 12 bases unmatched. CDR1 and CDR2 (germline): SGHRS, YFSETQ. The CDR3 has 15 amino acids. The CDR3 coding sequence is TGCGCCAGCAGCCCGCCGGGACTAGCAATACGAGAGCAGTACTTC. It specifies CASSPPGLAIREQYF.